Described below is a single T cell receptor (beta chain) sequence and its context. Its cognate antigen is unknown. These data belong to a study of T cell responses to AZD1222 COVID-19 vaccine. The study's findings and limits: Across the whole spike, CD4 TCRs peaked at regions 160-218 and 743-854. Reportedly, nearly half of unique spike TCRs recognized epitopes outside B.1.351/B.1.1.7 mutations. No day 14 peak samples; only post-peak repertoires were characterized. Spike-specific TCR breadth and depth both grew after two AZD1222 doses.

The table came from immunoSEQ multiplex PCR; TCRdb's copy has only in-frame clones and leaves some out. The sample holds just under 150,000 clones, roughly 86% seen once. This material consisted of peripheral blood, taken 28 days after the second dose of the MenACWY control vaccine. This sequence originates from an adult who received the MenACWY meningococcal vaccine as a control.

CDR3 in amino acids: CATKKTLGLLAKNIQYF. The CDR3 coding sequence is TGTGCCACCAAAAAGACCCTGGGATTATTAGCCAAAAACATTCAGTACTTC. The chain has TRBV15 and TRBJ2-4; D is ambiguous. Deletions cut 7 bases from V and 0 bases from J, with 19 bases between. The germline CDR1 and CDR2 sequences are LNHNV and YYDKDF (reference sequence). The CDR3 is 17 residues long.